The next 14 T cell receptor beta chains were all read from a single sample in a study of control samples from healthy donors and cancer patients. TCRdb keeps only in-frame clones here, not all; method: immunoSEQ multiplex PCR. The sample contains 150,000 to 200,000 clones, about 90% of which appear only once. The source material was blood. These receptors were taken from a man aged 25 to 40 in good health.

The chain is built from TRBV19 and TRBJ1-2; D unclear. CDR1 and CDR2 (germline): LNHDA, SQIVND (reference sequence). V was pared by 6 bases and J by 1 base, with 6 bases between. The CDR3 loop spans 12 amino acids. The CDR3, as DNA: TGTGCCAGTAGCCAGATTAACTATGGCTACACCTTC. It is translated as CASSQINYGYTF.

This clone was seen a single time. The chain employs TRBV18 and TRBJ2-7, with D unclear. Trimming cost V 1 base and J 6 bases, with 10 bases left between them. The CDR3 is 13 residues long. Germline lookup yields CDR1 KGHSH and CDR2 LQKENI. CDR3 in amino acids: CASSPLVPPEQYF. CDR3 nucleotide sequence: TGTGCCAGCTCACCACTGGTCCCCCCCGAGCAGTACTTC.

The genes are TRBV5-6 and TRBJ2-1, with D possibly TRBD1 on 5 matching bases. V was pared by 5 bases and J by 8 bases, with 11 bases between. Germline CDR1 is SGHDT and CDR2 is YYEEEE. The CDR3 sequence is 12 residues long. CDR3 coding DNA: TGTGCCAGCAGTAACAGGATCGATGAGCAGTTCTTC. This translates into CASSNRIDEQFF.

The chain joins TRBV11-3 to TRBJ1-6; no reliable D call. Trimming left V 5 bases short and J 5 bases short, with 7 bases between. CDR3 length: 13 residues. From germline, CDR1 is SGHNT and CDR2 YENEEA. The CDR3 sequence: CASSPGHNSPLHF. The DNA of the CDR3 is TGTGCCAGCAGCCCCGGCCATAATTCACCCCTCCACTTT.

The CDR3: CASSWGDRGRLQPQHF. CDR3 bases: TGTGCCAGCAGTTGGGGGGACAGGGGACGATTGCAGCCCCAGCATTTT. This chain joins TRBV6-6 and TRBJ1-5, with TRBD1 identical over 10 bases. There are 16 residues in the CDR3. With 4 bases clipped from V and 7 bases from J, the junction kept 10 bases outside the gene matches. Germline V gene lookup returns CDR1 MNHNY and CDR2 SVGAGI (reference sequence).

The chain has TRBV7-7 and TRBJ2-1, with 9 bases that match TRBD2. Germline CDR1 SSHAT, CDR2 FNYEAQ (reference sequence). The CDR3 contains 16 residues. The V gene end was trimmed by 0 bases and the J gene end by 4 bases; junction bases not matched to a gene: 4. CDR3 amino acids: CASSLAWTSEYNEQFF. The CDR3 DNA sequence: TGTGCCAGCAGCTTAGCATGGACTAGCGAGTACAATGAGCAGTTCTTC.

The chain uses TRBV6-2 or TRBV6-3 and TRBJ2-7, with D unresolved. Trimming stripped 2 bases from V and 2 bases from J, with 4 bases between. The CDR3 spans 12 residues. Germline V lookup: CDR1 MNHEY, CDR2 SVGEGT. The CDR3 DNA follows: TGTGCCAGCAGTTACCCGGCCTACGAGCAGTACTTC. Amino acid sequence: CASSYPAYEQYF.

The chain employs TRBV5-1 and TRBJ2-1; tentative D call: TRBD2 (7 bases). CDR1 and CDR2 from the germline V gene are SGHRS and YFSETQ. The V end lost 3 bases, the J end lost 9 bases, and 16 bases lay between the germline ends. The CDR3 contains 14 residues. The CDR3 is CASSYPTGRGEQFF. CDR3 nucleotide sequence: TGCGCCAGCAGCTACCCTACAGGGAGGGGTGAGCAGTTCTTC.

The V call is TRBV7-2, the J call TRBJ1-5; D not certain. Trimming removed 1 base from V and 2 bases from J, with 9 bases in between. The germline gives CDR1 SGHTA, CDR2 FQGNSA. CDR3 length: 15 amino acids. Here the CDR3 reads CASSLVAGRNQPQHF. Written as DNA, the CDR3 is TGTGCCAGCAGCTTAGTGGCGGGCCGCAATCAGCCCCAGCATTTT.

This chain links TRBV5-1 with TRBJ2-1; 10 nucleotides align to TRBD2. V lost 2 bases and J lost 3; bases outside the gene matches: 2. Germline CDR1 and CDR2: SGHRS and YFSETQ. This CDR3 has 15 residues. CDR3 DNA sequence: TGCGCCAGCAGCTTAACTAGCGGGATCTACAATGAGCAGTTCTTC. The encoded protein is CASSLTSGIYNEQFF.

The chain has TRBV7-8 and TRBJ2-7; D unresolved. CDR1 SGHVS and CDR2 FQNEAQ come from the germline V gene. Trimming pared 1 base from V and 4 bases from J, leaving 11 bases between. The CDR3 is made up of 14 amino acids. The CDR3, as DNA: TGTGCCAGCAGCTTAGAGGCGATCGGGTACGAGCAGTACTTC. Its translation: CASSLEAIGYEQYF. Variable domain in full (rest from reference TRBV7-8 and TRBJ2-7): GAGVSQSPRYKVAKRGQDVALRCDPISGHVSLFWYQQALGQGPEFLTYFQNEAQLDKSGLPSDRFFAERPEGSVSTLKIQRTQQEDSAVYLCASSLEAIGYEQYFGPGTRLTVT.

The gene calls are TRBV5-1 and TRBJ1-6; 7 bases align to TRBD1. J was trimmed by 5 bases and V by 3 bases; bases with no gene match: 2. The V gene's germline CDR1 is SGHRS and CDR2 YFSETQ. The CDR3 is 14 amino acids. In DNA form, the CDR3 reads TGCGCCAGCAGCTCGACAGGGAATAATTCACCCCTCCACTTT. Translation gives CASSSTGNNSPLHF.

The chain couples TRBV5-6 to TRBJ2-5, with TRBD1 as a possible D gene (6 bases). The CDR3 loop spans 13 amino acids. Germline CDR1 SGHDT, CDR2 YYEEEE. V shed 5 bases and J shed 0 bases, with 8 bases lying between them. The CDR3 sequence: CASSRTDQETQYF. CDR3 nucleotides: TGTGCCAGCAGTCGGACAGACCAAGAGACCCAGTACTTC.

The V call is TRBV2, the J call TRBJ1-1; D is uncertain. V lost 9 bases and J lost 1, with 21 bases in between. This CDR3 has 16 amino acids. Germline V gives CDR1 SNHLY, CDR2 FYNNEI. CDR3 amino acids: CASPSTTGVGNTEAFF. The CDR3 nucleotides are TGTGCCAGTCCCTCGACGACGGGAGTGGGGAACACTGAAGCTTTCTTT.